Below are 23 T cell receptor beta chains sequenced from a single sample in a study of naive and memory T cell subsets. The beta constant-region primer was an equimolar mix of two oligonucleotides covering TRBC1 and TRBC2. TCRdb passed the UMI-ligation and nested PCR reads through MiXCR, listing each CDR3 protein once. The sample yields around 30,000 distinct CDR3 sequences, roughly 10% seen once. The sample comprised effector memory CD4+ T cells from blood. Subset indicated: effector memory, CD45RA- CD27-. The receptors were gathered from a human donor in good health.

The sample holds a few counts of this clonotype. The chain recombines TRBV24-1 with TRBJ2-3; 7 bases agree with TRBD2. Germline CDR1 and CDR2: KGHDR and SFDVKD. Trimming removed 4 bases from V and 6 bases from J; junction bases left unmatched: 15. The CDR3 totals 17 residues. DNA of the CDR3: TGTGCCACCAGTGACCCCGTTGGGGCGGGAGCGAGTGATACGCAGTATTTT. As protein: CATSDPVGAGASDTQYF.

V and J are TRBV7-3 and TRBJ2-2; the D is unclear. The CDR3 is made up of 13 amino acids. Trimming cost V 4 bases and J 3 bases, with 6 bases left between them. Germline CDR1 and CDR2: SGHTA and FQGTGA. The CDR3, as DNA: TGTGCCAGCAGCTCAACAGACACCGGGGAGCTGTTTTTT. Translated: CASSSTDTGELFF.

At least ten counts were recorded for this clonotype. The genes are TRBV27 and TRBJ2-1; TRBD2 matches 11 bases. V shed 3 bases and J 5 bases; nucleotides not matched to a gene: 6. The CDR3 consists of 16 residues. Per germline, CDR1 MNHEY and CDR2 SMNVEV (reference sequence). CDR3 bases: TGTGCCAGCAGTTTCCTAAGTAGCGGGAGGGACAATGAGCAGTTCTTC. Its translation: CASSFLSSGRDNEQFF.

This clonotype was observed a few times. This sequence joins TRBV14 and TRBJ2-7; D is ambiguous. The V gene's germline CDR1 is SGHDN and CDR2 FVKESK. With 1 base removed from V and 1 base from J, the gap between germline ends came to 17 bases. This CDR3 region has 17 residues. The CDR3 sequence is CASSQVPIGSVSYEQYF. DNA of the CDR3: TGTGCCAGCAGCCAAGTTCCGATCGGCTCGGTTTCCTACGAGCAGTACTTC.

This clonotype showed up just a few times. J is TRBJ1-6 and V is TRBV20-1; D might be TRBD1 (5 bases). Trimming stripped 0 bases from V and 7 bases from J, with 10 bases between. Germline V gives CDR1 DFQATT, CDR2 SNEGSKA (reference sequence). The CDR3 length is 14 residues. The CDR3: CSARDRRGNSPLHF. The CDR3 coding sequence is TGCAGTGCTAGAGATCGGAGGGGAAATTCACCCCTCCACTTT.

V usage is TRBV20-1 and J usage is TRBJ1-2; D might be TRBD1 (5 bases). The CDR3 runs to 13 residues. Trimming pared 6 bases from V and 7 bases from J, leaving 18 bases between. CDR1 is DFQATT and CDR2 is SNEGSKA in the germline V gene (reference sequence). This CDR3 reads CSASETARGGYTF. CDR3 nucleotides: TGCAGTGCATCCGAGACAGCCAGAGGTGGCTACACCTTC.

This clonotype was recorded at least ten times. This chain links TRBV5-1 with TRBJ2-7, with TRBD2 identical over 11 bases. The trim removed 4 bases at V and 3 bases at J, leaving 6 bases unmatched. Per germline, CDR1 SGHRS and CDR2 YFSETQ. The length of the CDR3 is 15 residues. The CDR3 bases are TGCGCCAGCAGCCAAGGGACTAGCGGTCGCTACGAGCAGTACTTC. As protein: CASSQGTSGRYEQYF.

This clonotype was seen ten or more times. V usage is TRBV28 and J usage is TRBJ2-7; 8 bases map to TRBD2. Germline-derived CDR1 and CDR2 are MDHEN and SYDVKM. The CDR3 has 13 amino acids. Losses at the gene ends were 3 bases for V and 6 bases for J; bases not matched to a gene: 4. The CDR3 region has the DNA TGTGCCAGCAGTTTGTGGCGGGAGGCCGAGCAGTACTTC. Translation gives CASSLWREAEQYF.

This clonotype was recorded many times. The chain combines TRBV7-2 with TRBJ2-1, with 7 positions matching TRBD1. CDR3 length: 14 amino acids. V gave up 5 bases and J gave up 5 bases; unmatched junction bases: 6. From germline, CDR1 is SGHTA and CDR2 FQGNSA. This CDR3 is CASSGWTGNNEQFF. Here the CDR3 DNA reads TGTGCCAGCAGCGGGTGGACAGGAAACAATGAGCAGTTCTTC.

V usage is TRBV6-2 or TRBV6-3 and J usage is TRBJ2-6; 9 bases match TRBD1. J gave up 2 bases and V 7 bases, and 15 bases lay outside the gene matches. Germline V lookup: CDR1 MNHEY, CDR2 SVGEGT. This CDR3 spans 19 amino acids. CDR3 region: CASTNLGTGISTGANVLTF. The CDR3 DNA reads TGTGCCAGCACCAACCTCGGGACAGGGATTAGCACTGGGGCCAACGTCCTGACTTTC.

The chain joins TRBV29-1 to TRBJ1-4; TRBD1 agrees at 8 bases. Germline assignment: CDR1 SQVTM and CDR2 ANQGSEA. V was pared by 4 bases and J by 8 bases, with 3 bases of the junction left unmatched. The CDR3 runs 12 residues. Here the CDR3 reads CSVGTGREKLFF. CDR3 sequence (DNA): TGCAGCGTTGGGACAGGGAGGGAAAAACTGTTTTTT. The full variable domain, in which reference TRBV29-1 and TRBJ1-4 provide the parts outside the CDR3, is SAVISQKPSRDICQRGTSLTIQCQVDSQVTMMFWYRQQPGQSLTLIATANQGSEATYESGFVIDKFPISRPNLTFSTLTVSNMSPEDSSIYLCSVGTGREKLFFGSGTQLSVL.

The chain recombines TRBV9 with TRBJ1-1; D gene unclear. The CDR3 covers 12 residues. With 3 bases removed from V and 2 bases from J, the gap between germline ends came to 5 bases. Germline V gene sequence: CDR1 SGDLS, CDR2 YYNGEE. CDR3 coding DNA: TGTGCCAGCAGCGCCAGAAACACTGAAGCTTTCTTT. Translating it yields CASSARNTEAFF. The variable domain in full, with the rest retrieved from reference TRBV9 and TRBJ1-1, is DSGVTQTPKHLITATGQRVTLRCSPRSGDLSVYWYQQSLDQGLQFLIQYYNGEERAKGNILERFSAQQFPDLHSELNLSSLELGDSALYFCASSARNTEAFFGQGTRLTVV.

This clonotype is termed medium-sized. The chain employs TRBV11-3 and TRBJ1-1; D gene ambiguous. Trimming shortened V by 5 bases and J by 4 bases, and 8 bases separated the two germline ends. CDR3 length: 12 amino acids. Germline CDR1 reads SGHNT; CDR2 reads YENEEA. The CDR3 DNA reads as TGTGCCAGCAGCGGAAGGACCACTGAAGCTTTCTTT. Residues: CASSGRTTEAFF. The variable domain in full, completed from reference TRBV11-3 and TRBJ1-1, reads EAGVVQSPRYKIIEKKQPVAFWCNPISGHNTLYWYLQNLGQGPELLIRYENEEAVDDSQLPKDRFSAERLKGVDSTLKIQPAELGDSAVYLCASSGRTTEAFFGQGTRLTVV.

This clonotype has a handful of counts. The chain joins TRBV5-8 to TRBJ2-1; 13 nucleotides line up with TRBD2. Trimming took 4 bases from V and 1 from J; bases not matched to a gene: 14. Germline loops: CDR1 SGHTS, CDR2 YDEGEE. The length of the CDR3 is 20 residues. The CDR3: CASSPRPTTSGGRSYNEQFF. CDR3 nucleotide sequence: TGTGCCAGCAGCCCCAGACCGACGACTAGCGGGGGGCGGTCCTACAATGAGCAGTTCTTC.

This clonotype was seen repeatedly, ten times or more. This rearrangement joins TRBV29-1 to TRBJ2-2; TRBD2 matches at 7 bases. This CDR3 is 13 amino acids long. Germline assignment: CDR1 SQVTM and CDR2 ANQGSEA. V shed 7 bases, J shed 6 bases, and the junction held 8 bases outside the gene matches. CDR3 residues: CSAGAGRAGELFF. The DNA for the CDR3 is TGCAGCGCGGGAGCGGGGAGGGCCGGGGAGCTGTTTTTT.

This clonotype was recorded at least ten times. The chain employs TRBV7-9 and TRBJ2-2, with D hard to call. The germline gives CDR1 SEHNR, CDR2 FQNEAQ (reference sequence). The CDR3 extends over 13 amino acids. Trimming pared 2 bases from V and 3 bases from J, leaving 4 bases between. CDR3 sequence: CASSLQHTGELFF. CDR3 bases: TGTGCCAGCAGCTTACAGCACACCGGGGAGCTGTTTTTT.

The chain has TRBV6-2 or TRBV6-3 and TRBJ1-5; TRBD1 agrees at 8 bases. This CDR3 is built from 15 residues. CDR1 MNHEY and CDR2 SVGEGT come from the germline V gene. The V gene end was trimmed by 5 bases and the J gene end by 2 bases; junction bases not matched to a gene: 5. The DNA for the CDR3 is TGTGCCAGCAGTCAGGGGGCGTTCGGCAATCAGCCCCAGCATTTT. Its protein is CASSQGAFGNQPQHF.

This clonotype showed up just a few times. This rearrangement joins TRBV30 to TRBJ1-4; 7 positions agree with TRBD1. From germline, CDR1 is GTSNPN and CDR2 SVGIG (reference sequence). The CDR3 runs 15 residues. Trimming cost V 1 base and J 7 bases; bases outside gene matches: 9. CDR3 sequence: CAWSEYAGGPEKLFF. CDR3 DNA sequence: TGTGCCTGGAGTGAATACGCAGGGGGTCCTGAAAAACTGTTTTTT.

There are a few counts of this clonotype. The rearrangement uses TRBV19 and TRBJ2-2; tentatively, D is TRBD2 (6 bases). Germline V gene lookup returns CDR1 LNHDA and CDR2 SQIVND (reference sequence). V was trimmed by 3 bases and J by 6 bases, leaving 20 bases between them. The CDR3 consists of 17 residues. The CDR3 is CASSIGAGSFSPGELFF. The CDR3 DNA follows: TGTGCCAGTAGTATTGGGGCGGGAAGTTTCTCGCCCGGGGAGCTGTTTTTT.

The CDR3 region has the DNA TGTGCCAGCAGCTTGACAGGAGCAACTAATGAAAAACTGTTTTTT. It yields the protein CASSLTGATNEKLFF. The chain employs TRBV7-9 and TRBJ1-4, with D possibly matching TRBD1 (6 bases). V dropped 3 bases and J dropped 0 bases, with 8 bases sitting between them. The CDR3 contains 15 residues. In germline, CDR1 is SEHNR, CDR2 FQNEAQ (reference sequence).

In DNA form, the CDR3 reads TGTGCCAGCTCACCCACGGGACAGGGGATTTATCAGCCCCAGCATTTT. This codes for CASSPTGQGIYQPQHF. This chain uses TRBV18 with TRBJ1-5; 10 nucleotides align to TRBD1. V was clipped by 3 bases and J by 5 bases; unmatched bases: 7. This CDR3 is built from 16 residues. CDR1 is KGHSH and CDR2 is LQKENI in the germline V gene.

This clonotype occurred many times. The chain has TRBV7-2 and TRBJ1-5; D remains ambiguous. V dropped 1 base and J dropped 2 bases, with 18 bases sitting between them. CDR1 SGHTA and CDR2 FQGNSA come from the germline V gene. This CDR3 region has 18 residues. In nucleotides, the CDR3 is TGTGCCAGCAGCTTAGTGGGCCTAGGCCTTGGTGGCAATCAGCCCCAGCATTTT. This encodes CASSLVGLGLGGNQPQHF.

The V gene is TRBV7-2, the J gene TRBJ2-7, with TRBD1 matching 9 bases. The CDR3 is 16 residues long. The V gene's germline CDR1 is SGHTA and CDR2 FQGNSA. The V segment lost 5 bases and the J segment 5 bases; nucleotides outside the gene matches: 13. The CDR3 DNA reads as TGTGCCAGCAGCCCCATCGGGACAGGGAAGAACGACGAGCAGTACTTC. This codes for CASSPIGTGKNDEQYF.